The 14 T cell receptor beta chains listed next were all sequenced from one sample in a study of blood T cell repertoires in COVID-19. Only in-frame clones appear in the TCRdb table, and some are missing; sequencing was by immunoSEQ multiplex PCR. The data contain some 240,000 clones, more than 65% of them seen just once; the ten biggest clones take up 1.4%. The sample was peripheral blood. The receptors here all came from a woman aged 40 to 55 who had recovered from COVID-19.

The chain employs TRBV28 and TRBJ1-6, with 7 bases lining up with TRBD1. Per the germline V gene, CDR1 is MDHEN and CDR2 is SYDVKM. After removal of 5 bases from V and 0 bases from J, the junction contained 7 bases not matched to a gene. The CDR3 covers 17 residues. The DNA for the CDR3 is TGTGCCAGCAGTGTAGGGGACAGAATCTCCTATAATTCACCCCTCCACTTT. It is translated as CASSVGDRISYNSPLHF.

The CDR3 DNA reads TGCGCCAGCAGCCAACCTGAACCAGCGTACCTGAGGAAACTGTTTTTT. Translating gives CASSQPEPAYLRKLFF. The chain combines TRBV4-1 with TRBJ1-4; D unresolved. V was shortened by 2 bases and J by 11 bases, with 21 bases between the two germline ends. This CDR3 contains 16 residues. Looked up from germline, CDR1 is MGHRA and CDR2 is YSYEKL.

V is TRBV7-2 and J is TRBJ2-7; 8 bases are shared with TRBD1. The length of the CDR3 is 15 residues. J gave up 7 bases and V 0 bases, and 8 bases lay outside the gene matches. Germline V gene lookup returns CDR1 SGHTA and CDR2 FQGNSA. As DNA, the CDR3 is TGTGCCAGCAGCTTAGCACCCGGACAGGGCGGAGAGCAGTACTTC. It encodes CASSLAPGQGGEQYF. Combining the CDR3 with reference TRBV7-2 and TRBJ2-7 gives the whole variable domain GAGVSQSPSNKVTEKGKDVELRCDPISGHTALYWYRQSLGQGLEFLIYFQGNSAPDKSGLPSDRFSAERTGGSVSTLTIQRTQQEDSAVYLCASSLAPGQGGEQYFGPGTRLTVT.

The chain is built from TRBV18 and TRBJ1-1; D unclear. Trimming shortened V by 2 bases and J by 3 bases, and 13 bases separated the two germline ends. Germline-derived CDR1 and CDR2 are KGHSH and LQKENI. There are 15 residues in the CDR3. The CDR3 region has the DNA TGTGCCAGCTCACCATCTCATGGAGGCGACACTGAAGCTTTCTTT. The encoded protein is CASSPSHGGDTEAFF.

The CDR3 loop reads CSVCRHLTQETQYF. CDR3 DNA sequence: TGCAGCGTTTGCCGACATCTGACCCAAGAGACCCAGTACTTC. This sequence joins TRBV29-1 and TRBJ2-5; D is undetermined. Trimming shortened V by 5 bases and J by 1 base, and 14 bases separated the two germline ends. This CDR3 is built from 14 residues. Germline loops: CDR1 SQVTM, CDR2 ANQGSEA.

This chain links TRBV6-5 with TRBJ1-6, with TRBD1 as a possible D gene (5 bases). The germline gives CDR1 MNHEY, CDR2 SVGAGI. The CDR3 length is 15 residues. Trimming took 8 bases from V and 4 from J, leaving 15 bases between them. CDR3 coding DNA: TGTGCCAGCGCAGAAAACAGGATATATAATTCACCCCTCCACTTT. Its protein product is CASAENRIYNSPLHF.

The chain joins TRBV5-4 to TRBJ1-3; no clear D gene. CDR1 and CDR2 from the germline V gene are SGHNT and YYREEE (reference sequence). There are 14 residues in the CDR3. V gave up 4 bases and J gave up 4 bases, with 12 bases separating them. CDR3 in DNA: TGTGCCAGCAGCCTATGGGGAGCCGGAAACACCATATATTTT. It specifies CASSLWGAGNTIYF.

V usage is TRBV19 and J usage is TRBJ2-1; D gene uncertain. Germline V gives CDR1 LNHDA, CDR2 SQIVND (reference sequence). V lost 7 bases and J lost 5, with 24 bases in between. The CDR3 consists of 17 residues. CDR3 amino acids: CASTQEIGLVKNNEQFF. CDR3 bases: TGTGCCAGTACCCAAGAGATCGGGTTGGTCAAGAACAATGAGCAGTTCTTC.

The chain carries TRBV4-3 and TRBJ2-6; maybe TRBD2 (5 bases). The CDR3 loop spans 17 amino acids. Germline V lookup: CDR1 LGHNA, CDR2 YSLEER. The V end was cut by 0 bases, the J end by 2 bases, with 11 bases between. The CDR3 is CASSQDPRRTGANVLTF. CDR3 coding DNA: TGCGCCAGCAGCCAAGATCCGAGGAGGACTGGGGCCAACGTCCTGACTTTC.

The chain is built from TRBV19 and TRBJ2-2; TRBD1 might be the D (6 bases). Trimming cost V 9 bases and J 2 bases, with 7 bases left between them. The CDR3 has 12 amino acids. CDR1 is LNHDA and CDR2 is SQIVND in the germline V gene (reference sequence). This CDR3 reads CASRGNTGELFF. The CDR3 DNA follows: TGTGCCAGCAGGGGAAACACCGGGGAGCTGTTTTTT.

The chain recombines TRBV6-5 with TRBJ2-7, with D possibly matching TRBD1 (5 bases). The CDR3 is 14 amino acids. Trimming removed 8 bases at V and 2 bases at J, with 16 bases between. CDR1 is MNHEY, CDR2 SVGAGI, per germline. The CDR3 loop reads CASHPPGLTYEQYF. The CDR3 bases are TGTGCCAGCCACCCCCCAGGGCTGACCTACGAGCAGTACTTC.

CDR3 residues: CATNSGGDQPQHF. CDR3 coding DNA: TGTGCCACCAACAGCGGGGGAGATCAGCCCCAGCATTTT. The rearrangement joins TRBV10-3 to TRBJ1-5; perhaps TRBD1 as D (5 bases). Trimming pared 10 bases from V and 5 bases from J, leaving 15 bases between. CDR1 is ENHRY, CDR2 SYGVKD, per germline. CDR3 size: 13 residues.

The CDR3 spells CAILGTGGSTEAFF. The CDR3 bases are TGTGCCATCTTGGGGACAGGGGGCTCGACTGAAGCTTTCTTT. This rearrangement joins TRBV28 to TRBJ1-1, with 12 nucleotides matching TRBD1. V dropped 10 bases and J dropped 5; count of bases not matched to a gene: 8. The CDR3 consists of 14 residues. The germline V gene has CDR1 MDHEN and CDR2 SYDVKM.

This rearrangement joins TRBV6-5 to TRBJ1-1; D gene uncertain. CDR3 size: 16 residues. Germline CDR1 is MNHEY and CDR2 is SVGAGI. The V and J ends lost 0 bases and 5 bases respectively, with 16 bases between them. Here the CDR3 DNA reads TGTGCCAGCAGTTACTCGATTAACAGCCCGGGAACTGAAGCTTTCTTT. This encodes CASSYSINSPGTEAFF.